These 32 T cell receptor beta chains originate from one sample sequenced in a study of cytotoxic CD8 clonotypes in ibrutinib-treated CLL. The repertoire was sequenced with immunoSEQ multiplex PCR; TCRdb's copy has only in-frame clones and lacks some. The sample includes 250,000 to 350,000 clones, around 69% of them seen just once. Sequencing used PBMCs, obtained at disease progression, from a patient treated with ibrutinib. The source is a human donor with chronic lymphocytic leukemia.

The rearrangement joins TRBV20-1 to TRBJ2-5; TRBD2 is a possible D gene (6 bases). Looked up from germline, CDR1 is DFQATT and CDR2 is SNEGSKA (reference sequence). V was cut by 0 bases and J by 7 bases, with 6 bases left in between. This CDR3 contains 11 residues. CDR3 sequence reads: CSARDSGTQYF. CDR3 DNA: TGCAGTGCTAGAGATAGCGGGACCCAGTACTTC.

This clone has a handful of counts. This chain's CDR3 is CASSFGGPAAFF. In DNA, the CDR3 is TGCGCCAGCAGCTTTGGTGGGCCTGCAGCTTTCTTT. The rearrangement uses TRBV5-1 and TRBJ1-1; D is uncertain. This CDR3 has 12 residues. Germline-derived CDR1 and CDR2 are SGHRS and YFSETQ. Trimming took 2 bases from V and 10 from J, leaving 12 bases between them.

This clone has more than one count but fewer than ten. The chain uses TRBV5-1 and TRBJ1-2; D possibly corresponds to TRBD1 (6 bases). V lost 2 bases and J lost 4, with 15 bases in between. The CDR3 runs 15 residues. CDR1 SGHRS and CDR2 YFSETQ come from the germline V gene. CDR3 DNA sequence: TGCGCCAGCAGCTTTCGGGGGCCCGGAGGCTATGGCTACACCTTC. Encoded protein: CASSFRGPGGYGYTF.

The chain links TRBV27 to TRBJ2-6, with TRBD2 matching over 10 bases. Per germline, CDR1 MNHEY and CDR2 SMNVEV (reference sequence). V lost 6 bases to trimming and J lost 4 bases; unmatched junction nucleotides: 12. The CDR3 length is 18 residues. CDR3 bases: TGTGCCAGCAGCCCGCTAGCGGGAGATTTTCGGGGGGCCAACGTCCTGACTTTC. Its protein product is CASSPLAGDFRGANVLTF.

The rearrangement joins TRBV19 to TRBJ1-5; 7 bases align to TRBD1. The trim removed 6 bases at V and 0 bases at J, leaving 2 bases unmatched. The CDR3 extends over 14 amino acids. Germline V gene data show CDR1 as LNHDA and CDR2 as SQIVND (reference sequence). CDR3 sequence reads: CASSGQASNQPQHF. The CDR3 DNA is TGTGCCAGTAGCGGACAGGCTAGCAATCAGCCCCAGCATTTT. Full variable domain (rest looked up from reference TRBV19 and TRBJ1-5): DGGITQSPKYLFRKEGQNVTLSCEQNLNHDAMYWYRQDPGQGLRLIYYSQIVNDFQKGDIAEGYSVSREKKESFPLTVTSAQKNPTAFYLCASSGQASNQPQHFGDGTRLSIL.

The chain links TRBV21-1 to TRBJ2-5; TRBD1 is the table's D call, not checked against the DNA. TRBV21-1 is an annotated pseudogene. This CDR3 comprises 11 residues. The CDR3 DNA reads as TGTGCCAGCCAAGGGGGCCAGACCCAGTACTTC. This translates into CASQGGQTQYF.

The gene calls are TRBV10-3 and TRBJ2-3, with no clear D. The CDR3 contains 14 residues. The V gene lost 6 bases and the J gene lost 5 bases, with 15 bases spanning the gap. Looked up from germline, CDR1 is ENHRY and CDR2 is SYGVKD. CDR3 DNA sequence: TGTGCCATCAGGGCTCAGGTTACCGGAGATACGCAGTATTTT. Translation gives CAIRAQVTGDTQYF.

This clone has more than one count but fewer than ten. CDR3 loop: CASSLAGTSGSEQYF. The CDR3 bases are TGTGCCAGCAGCTTAGCGGGGACTAGCGGGAGCGAGCAGTACTTC. The V call is TRBV7-9, the J call TRBJ2-7; 14 nucleotides agree with TRBD2. The length of the CDR3 is 15 residues. The germline V gene has CDR1 SEHNR and CDR2 FQNEAQ (reference sequence). Trimming removed 0 bases from V and 6 bases from J; junction bases left unmatched: 1.

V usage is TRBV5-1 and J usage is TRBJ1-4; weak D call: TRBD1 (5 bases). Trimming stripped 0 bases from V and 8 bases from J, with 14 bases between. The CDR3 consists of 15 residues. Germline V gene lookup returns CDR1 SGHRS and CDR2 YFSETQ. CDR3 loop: CASSLAGRTQEKLFF. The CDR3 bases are TGCGCCAGCAGCTTGGCGGGACGGACACAAGAAAAACTGTTTTTT.

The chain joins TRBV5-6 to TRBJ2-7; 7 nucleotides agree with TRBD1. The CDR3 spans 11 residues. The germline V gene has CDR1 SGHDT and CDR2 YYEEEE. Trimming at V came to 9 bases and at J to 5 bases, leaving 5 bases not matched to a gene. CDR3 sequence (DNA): TGTGCCACCAACGACAGGGACGAGCAGTACTTC. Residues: CATNDRDEQYF.

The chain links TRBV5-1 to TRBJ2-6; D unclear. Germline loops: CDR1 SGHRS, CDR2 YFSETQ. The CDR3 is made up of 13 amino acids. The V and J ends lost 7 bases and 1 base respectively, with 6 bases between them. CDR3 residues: CASRNSGANVLTF. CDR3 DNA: TGCGCCAGCCGAAATTCTGGGGCCAACGTCCTGACTTTC.

In DNA, the CDR3 is TGCGCCAGCTCAGCAAGGGAATATAATTCACCCCTCCACTTT. Translation: CASSAREYNSPLHF. The genes are TRBV10-1 and TRBJ1-6; D not certain. This CDR3 is 14 amino acids long. V was cut by 8 bases and J by 4 bases, with 12 bases left in between. Germline V lookup: CDR1 WNHNN, CDR2 SYGVQD (reference sequence).

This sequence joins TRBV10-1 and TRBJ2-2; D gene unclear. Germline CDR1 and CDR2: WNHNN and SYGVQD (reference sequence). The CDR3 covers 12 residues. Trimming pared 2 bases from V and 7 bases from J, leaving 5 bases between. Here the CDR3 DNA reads TGCGCCAGCAGTGAGGGCCACGGGGAGCTGTTTTTT. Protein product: CASSEGHGELFF.

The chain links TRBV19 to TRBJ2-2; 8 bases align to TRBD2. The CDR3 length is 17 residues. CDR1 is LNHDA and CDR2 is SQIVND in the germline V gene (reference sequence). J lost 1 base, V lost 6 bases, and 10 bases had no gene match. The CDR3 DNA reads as TGTGCCAGTAGCTCCCTACCGGGGGGGCGGAACACCGGGGAGCTGTTTTTT. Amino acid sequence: CASSSLPGGRNTGELFF.

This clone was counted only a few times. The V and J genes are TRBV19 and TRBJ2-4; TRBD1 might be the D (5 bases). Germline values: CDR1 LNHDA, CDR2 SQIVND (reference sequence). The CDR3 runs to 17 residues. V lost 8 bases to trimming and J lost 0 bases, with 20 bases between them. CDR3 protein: CASRSQHDRPAKNIQYF. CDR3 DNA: TGTGCCAGTCGGTCCCAGCATGACAGACCAGCCAAAAACATTCAGTACTTC.

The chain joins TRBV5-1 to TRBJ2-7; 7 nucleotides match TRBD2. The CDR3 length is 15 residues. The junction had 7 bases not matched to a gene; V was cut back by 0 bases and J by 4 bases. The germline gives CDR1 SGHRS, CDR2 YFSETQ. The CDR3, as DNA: TGCGCCAGCAGCTTGGGCTTTACCGGGGGGTACGAGCAGTACTTC. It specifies CASSLGFTGGYEQYF. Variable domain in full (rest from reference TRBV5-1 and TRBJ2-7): KAGVTQTPRYLIKTRGQQVTLSCSPISGHRSVSWYQQTPGQGLQFLFEYFSETQRNKGNFPGRFSGRQFSNSRSEMNVSTLELGDSALYLCASSLGFTGGYEQYFGPGTRLTVT.

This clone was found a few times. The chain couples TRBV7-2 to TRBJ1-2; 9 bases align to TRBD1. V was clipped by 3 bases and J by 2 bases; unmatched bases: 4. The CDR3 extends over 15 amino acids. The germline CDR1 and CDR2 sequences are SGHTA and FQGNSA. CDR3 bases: TGTGCCAGCAGCTTCGCCGGGACAGGGAACTATGGCTACACCTTC. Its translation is CASSFAGTGNYGYTF.

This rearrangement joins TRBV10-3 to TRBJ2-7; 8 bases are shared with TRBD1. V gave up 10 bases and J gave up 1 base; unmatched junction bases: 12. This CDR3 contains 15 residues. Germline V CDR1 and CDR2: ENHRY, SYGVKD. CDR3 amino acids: CATELGQGGSYEQYF. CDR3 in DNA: TGTGCCACCGAATTAGGACAGGGTGGGTCCTACGAGCAGTACTTC.

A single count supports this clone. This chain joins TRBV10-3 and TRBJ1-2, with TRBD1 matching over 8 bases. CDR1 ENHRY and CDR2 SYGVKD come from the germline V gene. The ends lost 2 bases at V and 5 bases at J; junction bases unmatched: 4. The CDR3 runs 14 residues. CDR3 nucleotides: TGTGCCATCAGTGAGACAGGGGGAAGATATGGCTACACCTTC. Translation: CAISETGGRYGYTF.

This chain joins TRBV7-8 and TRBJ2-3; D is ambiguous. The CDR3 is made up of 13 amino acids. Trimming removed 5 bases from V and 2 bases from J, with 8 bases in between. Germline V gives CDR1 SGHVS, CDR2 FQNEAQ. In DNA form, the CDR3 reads TGTGCCAGCAGCCTAATACCCACAGATACGCAGTATTTT. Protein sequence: CASSLIPTDTQYF.

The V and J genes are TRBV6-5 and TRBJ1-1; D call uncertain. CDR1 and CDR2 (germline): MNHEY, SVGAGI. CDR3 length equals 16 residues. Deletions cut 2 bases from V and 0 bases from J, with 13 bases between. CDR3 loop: CASSYQREGMNTEAFF. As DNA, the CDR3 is TGTGCCAGCAGTTACCAAAGGGAGGGTATGAACACTGAAGCTTTCTTT.

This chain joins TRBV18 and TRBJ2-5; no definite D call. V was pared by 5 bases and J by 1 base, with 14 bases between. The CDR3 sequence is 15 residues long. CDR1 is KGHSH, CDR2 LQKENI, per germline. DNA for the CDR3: TGTGCCAGCTCAGTAGAAAGGACGTTCCAAGAGACCCAGTACTTC. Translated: CASSVERTFQETQYF.

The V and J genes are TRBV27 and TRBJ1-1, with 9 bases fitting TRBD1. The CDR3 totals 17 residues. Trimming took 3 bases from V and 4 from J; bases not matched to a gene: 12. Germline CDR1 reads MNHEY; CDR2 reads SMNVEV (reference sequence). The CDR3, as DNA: TGTGCCAGCAGTTTCTTCCCCCCGGACAGGGGAACCACTGAAGCTTTCTTT. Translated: CASSFFPPDRGTTEAFF.

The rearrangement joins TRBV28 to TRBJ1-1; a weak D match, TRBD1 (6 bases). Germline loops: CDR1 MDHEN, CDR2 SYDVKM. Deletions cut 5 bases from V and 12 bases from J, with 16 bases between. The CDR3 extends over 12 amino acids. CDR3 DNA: TGTGCCAGCAGTCTCCCGGGGGCCGGGACTTTCTTT. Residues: CASSLPGAGTFF. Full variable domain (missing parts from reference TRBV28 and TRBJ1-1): DVKVTQSSRYLVKRTGEKVFLECVQDMDHENMFWYRQDPGLGLRLIYFSYDVKMKEKGDIPEGYSVSREKKERFSLILESASTNQTSMYLCASSLPGAGTFFGQGTRLTVV.

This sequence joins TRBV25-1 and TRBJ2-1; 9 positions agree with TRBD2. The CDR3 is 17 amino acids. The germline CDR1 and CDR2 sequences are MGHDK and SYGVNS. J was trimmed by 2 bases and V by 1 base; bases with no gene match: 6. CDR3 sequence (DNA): TGTGCCAGCAGTGAATTAGCTAGCGGGGAAACCTACAATGAGCAGTTCTTC. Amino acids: CASSELASGETYNEQFF.

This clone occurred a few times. This CDR3 reads CASSFTRTLFF. CDR3 bases: TGTGCCAGCAGTTTCACCCGTACACTGTTTTTT. The V call is TRBV27, the J call TRBJ1-4; D is unresolved. Germline V gives CDR1 MNHEY, CDR2 SMNVEV (reference sequence). V lost 3 bases to trimming and J lost 13 bases, with 9 bases between them. The CDR3 runs to 11 residues. Combining the CDR3 with reference TRBV27 and TRBJ1-4 gives the whole variable domain EAQVTQNPRYLITVTGKKLTVTCSQNMNHEYMSWYRQDPGLGLRQIYYSMNVEVTDKGDVPEGYKVSRKEKRNFPLILESPSPNQTSLYFCASSFTRTLFFGSGTQLSVL.

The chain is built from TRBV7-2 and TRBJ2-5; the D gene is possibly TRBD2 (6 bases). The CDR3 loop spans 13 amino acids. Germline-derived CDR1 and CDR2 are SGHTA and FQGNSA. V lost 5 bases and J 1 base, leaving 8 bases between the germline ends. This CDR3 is CASSRDFQETQYF. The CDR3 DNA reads TGTGCCAGCAGCCGGGACTTCCAAGAGACCCAGTACTTC.

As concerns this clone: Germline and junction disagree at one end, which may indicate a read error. The CDR3, as DNA: TGTGCCAGCAGTCCCTTTAACTATGGCCACACCTTC. This gives the protein CASSPFNYGHTF. The J gene is TRBJ1-2, the V gene TRBV2; D not certain. Looked up from germline, CDR1 is SNHLY and CDR2 is FYNNEI. The CDR3 loop spans 12 amino acids.

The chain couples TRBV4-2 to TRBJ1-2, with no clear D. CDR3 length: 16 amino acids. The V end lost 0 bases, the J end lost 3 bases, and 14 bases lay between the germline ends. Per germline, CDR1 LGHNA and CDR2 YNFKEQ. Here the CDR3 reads CASSQDVGVFDYGYTF. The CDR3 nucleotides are TGTGCCAGCAGCCAAGATGTCGGGGTATTCGACTATGGCTACACCTTC.

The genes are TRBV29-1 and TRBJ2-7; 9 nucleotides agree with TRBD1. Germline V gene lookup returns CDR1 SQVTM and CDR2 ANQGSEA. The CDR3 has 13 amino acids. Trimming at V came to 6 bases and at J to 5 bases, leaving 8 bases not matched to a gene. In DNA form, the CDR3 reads TGCAGCGTGAAAGGGACAGGGAGCCACGAGCAGTACTTC. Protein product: CSVKGTGSHEQYF.

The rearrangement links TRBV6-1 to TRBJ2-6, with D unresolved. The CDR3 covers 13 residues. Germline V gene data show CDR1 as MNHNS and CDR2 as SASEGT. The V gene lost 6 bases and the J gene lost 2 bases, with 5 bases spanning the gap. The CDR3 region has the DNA TGTGCCAGCAGGACCCCTGGGGCCAACGTCCTGACTTTC. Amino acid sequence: CASRTPGANVLTF.

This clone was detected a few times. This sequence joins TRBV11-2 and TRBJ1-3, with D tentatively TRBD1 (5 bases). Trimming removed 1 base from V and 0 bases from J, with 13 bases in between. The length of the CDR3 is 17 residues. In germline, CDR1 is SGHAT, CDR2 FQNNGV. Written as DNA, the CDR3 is TGTGCCAGCAGCTTAGTGGGCGGACAATACTCTGGAAACACCATATATTTT. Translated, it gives CASSLVGGQYSGNTIYF.